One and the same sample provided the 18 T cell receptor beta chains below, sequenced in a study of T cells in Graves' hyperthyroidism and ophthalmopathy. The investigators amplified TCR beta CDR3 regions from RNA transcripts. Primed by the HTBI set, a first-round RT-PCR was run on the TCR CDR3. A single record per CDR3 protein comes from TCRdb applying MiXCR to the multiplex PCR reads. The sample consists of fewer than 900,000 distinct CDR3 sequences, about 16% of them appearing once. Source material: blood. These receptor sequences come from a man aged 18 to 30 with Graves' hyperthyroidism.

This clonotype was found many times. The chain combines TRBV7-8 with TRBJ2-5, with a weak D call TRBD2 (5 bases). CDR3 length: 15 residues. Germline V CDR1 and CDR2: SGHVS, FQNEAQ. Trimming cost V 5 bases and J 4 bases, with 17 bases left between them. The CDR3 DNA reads TGTGCCAGCAGCGCCCTGAGGTTGGGAGTAGAGACCCAGTACTTC. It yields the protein CASSALRLGVETQYF.

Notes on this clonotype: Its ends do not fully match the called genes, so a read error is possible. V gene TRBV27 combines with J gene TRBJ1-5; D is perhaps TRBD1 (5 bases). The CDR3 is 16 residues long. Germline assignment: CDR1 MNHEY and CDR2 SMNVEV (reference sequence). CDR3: CASSQLGPAPNRPQHF. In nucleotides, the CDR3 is TGTGCCAGCAGCCAGCTGGGACCCGCACCAAATCGGCCCCAGCATTTT.

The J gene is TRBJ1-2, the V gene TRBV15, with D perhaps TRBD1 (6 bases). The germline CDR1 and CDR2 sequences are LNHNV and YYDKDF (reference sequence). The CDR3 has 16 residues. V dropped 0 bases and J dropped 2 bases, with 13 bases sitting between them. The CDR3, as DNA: TGTGCCACCAGCAGAGAGATACAGGGCCGGAACTATGGCTACACCTTC. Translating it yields CATSREIQGRNYGYTF.

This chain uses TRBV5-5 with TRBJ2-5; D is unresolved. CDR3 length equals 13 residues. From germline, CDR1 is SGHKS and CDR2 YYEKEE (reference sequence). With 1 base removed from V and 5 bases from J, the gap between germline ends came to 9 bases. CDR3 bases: TGTGCCAGCAGCTTGCGGGTAACTGAGACCCAGTACTTC. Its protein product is CASSLRVTETQYF.

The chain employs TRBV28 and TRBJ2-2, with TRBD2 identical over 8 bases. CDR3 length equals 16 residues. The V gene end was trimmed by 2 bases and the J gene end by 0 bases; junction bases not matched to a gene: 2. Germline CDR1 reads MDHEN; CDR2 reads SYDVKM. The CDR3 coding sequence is TGTGCCAGCAGTTTACTAGCGGGCACGAACACCGGGGAGCTGTTTTTT. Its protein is CASSLLAGTNTGELFF.

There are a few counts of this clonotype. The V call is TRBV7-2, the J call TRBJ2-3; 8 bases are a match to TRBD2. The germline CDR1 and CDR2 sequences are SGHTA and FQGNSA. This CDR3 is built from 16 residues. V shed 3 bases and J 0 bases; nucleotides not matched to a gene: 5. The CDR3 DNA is TGTGCCAGCAGCTTGACTAGCGCGACTAGCACAGATACGCAGTATTTT. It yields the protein CASSLTSATSTDTQYF.

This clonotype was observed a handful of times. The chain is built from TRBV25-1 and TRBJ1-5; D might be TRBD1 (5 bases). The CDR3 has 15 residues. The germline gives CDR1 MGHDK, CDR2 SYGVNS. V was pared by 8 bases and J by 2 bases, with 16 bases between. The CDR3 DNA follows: TGTGCCAGCTCTCGAGGGACCACGGGCAATCAGCCCCAGCATTTT. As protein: CASSRGTTGNQPQHF.

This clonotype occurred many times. The CDR3 region has the DNA TGTGCCAGCAGGATAGAGGGGAGCTCCTACAATGAGCAGTTCTTC. It encodes CASRIEGSSYNEQFF. The chain uses TRBV6-2 or TRBV6-3 and TRBJ2-1, with D possibly called TRBD1 or TRBD2 (5 bases each). Between the trimmed V and J ends, which lost 6 bases and 0 bases, there was a span of 12 bases. Germline V gives CDR1 MNHEY, CDR2 SVGEGT. The CDR3 has 15 residues.

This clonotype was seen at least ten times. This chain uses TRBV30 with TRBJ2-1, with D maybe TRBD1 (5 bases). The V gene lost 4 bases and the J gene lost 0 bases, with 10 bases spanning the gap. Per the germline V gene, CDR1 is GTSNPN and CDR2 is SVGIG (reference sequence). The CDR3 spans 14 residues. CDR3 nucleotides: TGTGCCTGGAATGCAGGGTTCTCCTACAATGAGCAGTTCTTC. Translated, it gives CAWNAGFSYNEQFF.

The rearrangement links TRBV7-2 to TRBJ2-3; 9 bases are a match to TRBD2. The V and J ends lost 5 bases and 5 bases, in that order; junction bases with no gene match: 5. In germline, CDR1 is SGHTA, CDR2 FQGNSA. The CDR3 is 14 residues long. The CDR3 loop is CASSPGLAQDTQYF. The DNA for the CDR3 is TGTGCCAGCAGCCCAGGACTAGCGCAAGATACGCAGTATTTT. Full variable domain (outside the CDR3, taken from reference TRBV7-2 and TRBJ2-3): GAGVSQSPSNKVTEKGKDVELRCDPISGHTALYWYRQSLGQGLEFLIYFQGNSAPDKSGLPSDRFSAERTGGSVSTLTIQRTQQEDSAVYLCASSPGLAQDTQYFGPGTRLTVL.

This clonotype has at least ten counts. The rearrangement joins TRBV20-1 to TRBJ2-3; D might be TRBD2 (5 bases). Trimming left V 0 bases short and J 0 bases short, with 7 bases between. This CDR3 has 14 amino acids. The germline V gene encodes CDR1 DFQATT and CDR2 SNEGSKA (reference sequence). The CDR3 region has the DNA TGCAGTGCTAGAGAGGGCGGGAGCACAGATACGCAGTATTTT. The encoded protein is CSAREGGSTDTQYF.

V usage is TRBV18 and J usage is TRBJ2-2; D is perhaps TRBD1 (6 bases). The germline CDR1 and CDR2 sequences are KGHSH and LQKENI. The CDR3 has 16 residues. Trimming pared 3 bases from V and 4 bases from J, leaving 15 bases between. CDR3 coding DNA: TGTGCCAGCTCACCTGCGGTGGGCAGGGGCACCGGGGAGCTGTTTTTT. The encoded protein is CASSPAVGRGTGELFF.

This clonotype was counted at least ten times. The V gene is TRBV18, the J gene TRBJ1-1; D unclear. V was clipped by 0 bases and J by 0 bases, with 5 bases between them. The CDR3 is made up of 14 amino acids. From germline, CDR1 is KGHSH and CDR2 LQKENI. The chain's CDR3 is CASSPPAVNTEAFF. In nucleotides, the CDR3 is TGTGCCAGCTCACCACCCGCAGTGAACACTGAAGCTTTCTTT.

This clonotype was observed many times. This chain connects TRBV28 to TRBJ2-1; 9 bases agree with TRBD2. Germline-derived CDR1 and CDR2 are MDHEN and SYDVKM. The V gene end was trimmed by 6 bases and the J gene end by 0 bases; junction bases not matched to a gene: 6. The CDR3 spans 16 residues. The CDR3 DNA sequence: TGTGCCAGCAGGACTAGCGGAGGGGGCTCCTACAATGAGCAGTTCTTC. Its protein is CASRTSGGGSYNEQFF.

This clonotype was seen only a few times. The CDR3 reads CATSDTSGRAVEQYF. In DNA, the CDR3 is TGTGCCACCAGTGATACTAGCGGGAGGGCCGTTGAGCAGTACTTC. V is TRBV24-1 and J is TRBJ2-7; TRBD2 matches at 13 bases. This CDR3 has 15 amino acids. V was pared by 3 bases and J by 7 bases, with 5 bases of the junction left unmatched. Germline V lookup: CDR1 KGHDR, CDR2 SFDVKD.

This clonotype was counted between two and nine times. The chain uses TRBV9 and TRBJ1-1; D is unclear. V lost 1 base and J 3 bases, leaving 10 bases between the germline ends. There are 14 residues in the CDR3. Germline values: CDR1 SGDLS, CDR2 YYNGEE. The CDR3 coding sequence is TGTGCCAGCAGCGTATCAGGAGCGGACACTGAAGCTTTCTTT. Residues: CASSVSGADTEAFF.

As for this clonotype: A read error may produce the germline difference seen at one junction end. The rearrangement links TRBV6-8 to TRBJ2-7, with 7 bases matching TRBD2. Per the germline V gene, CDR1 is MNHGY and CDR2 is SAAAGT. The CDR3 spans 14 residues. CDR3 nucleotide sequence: TGTGCCAGCAGTTGGCGGGAGAGCACTTACGGGCAGTACTTC. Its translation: CASSWRESTYGQYF.

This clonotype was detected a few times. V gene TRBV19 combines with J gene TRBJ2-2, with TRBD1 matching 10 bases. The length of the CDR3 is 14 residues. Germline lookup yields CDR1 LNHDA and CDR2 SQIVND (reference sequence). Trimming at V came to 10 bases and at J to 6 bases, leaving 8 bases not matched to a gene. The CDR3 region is CATARDRGAGELFF. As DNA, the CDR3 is TGTGCCACCGCCCGGGACAGGGGTGCCGGGGAGCTGTTTTTT.